The entry below gives a single T cell receptor (beta chain) sequence along with its context. The antigen it binds to is not known. Mismatch with germline at one junction end may stem from a read error. Hyperthyroidism patients were aged 18 to 65 years and newly diagnosed, with disease duration of less than 2 months. The study excluded patients with uncontrolled infections, other autoimmune diseases, pregnancy or lactation. Diagnoses were based on clinical symptoms, serum thyroxine and TRAb, thyroid ultrasound and orbital computed tomography. Blood from progressor patients was drawn when they were first diagnosed with hyperthyroidism, before any ophthalmopathy symptoms appeared. PBMCs were separated from under 12 ml of fresh peripheral blood using Ficoll-Paque density gradient centrifugation. Progressor patients were defined as those initially diagnosed with Graves' hyperthyroidism in whom ophthalmopathy developed during follow-up. Total RNA was extracted using Trizol reagent, and RNA quality was assessed on an Agilent 2100 Bioanalyzer.

Amplification of TCR beta CDR3 regions was carried out from RNA transcripts. The first round of RT-PCR for the TCR CDR3 was performed with the HTBI primer set and the Qiagen OneStep RT-PCR kit. A second multiplex PCR round built the libraries, followed by size selection and purification. The libraries were sequenced on an Illumina HiSeq2000 using paired-end 100 bp reads. Turning to the authors' computational methods: SOAPnuke was used to process the raw data, throwing out any read that contained adapters or uncalled bases, had a mean Phred below 15, or lacked an exact constant-primer or identifier match. COPE v1.2.5 was used to merge high-quality paired reads, and clonotypes were defined as unique nucleotide sequences. MiTCR v1.1 was used to align the clonotypes against IMGT TRBV, TRBD and TRBJ reference segments. The analysis included only V-J combinations with a frequency above 0.0001, which together covered over 98% of the repertoires. The TCS score was defined as the ratio of F50 (clonal expansion) to E x V (chaos), calculated using BLOSUM62-based TCRdist between CDR3 peptides within each V-J. Welch's t-statistics and random forest reduced 450 to 600 V-J features to under 15, which were used in a naive Bayes classifier (R e1071). The similarity between thyroid and blood repertoires was quantified using the Morisita-Horn index. TCRdb's own reprocessing of the public reads used fastp at Q25 and MiXCR and kept productive beta chains. One record per CDR3 amino acid sequence lists the most common genes and DNA. The V and J calls follow TCRdb's processing rather than the paper's. The sample includes about 24,000 distinct CDR3 sequences, with less than 65% observed a single time. Clones ranked in the top ten supply roughly 24% of the sample.

These data belong to a study of T cells in Graves' hyperthyroidism and ophthalmopathy (dated by TCRdb to about 2019). Some background on the complete study: Peripheral blood samples were taken at initial diagnosis, before any treatment was given. A discovery cohort of about a hundred patients, about 40 with Graves' ophthalmopathy and fewer than 65 with stable Graves' hyperthyroidism, was used to find distinguishing TCR V-J signatures. After sampling, hyperthyroidism patients received methimazole starting at 30 mg daily, and ophthalmopathy patients received high-dose intravenous methylprednisolone. TCR Vbeta CDR3 sequencing of 130 to 150 peripheral blood samples (around 45 ophthalmopathy, 70 to 85 hyperthyroidism and some 17 progressor patients) is reported in the paper. The approximately 90 discovery patients were randomly split 7:3 into training and test sets. Prospective prediction of ophthalmopathy was tested in an independent validation cohort consisting of roughly 20 hyperthyroidism patients and approximately 16 patients who later progressed to ophthalmopathy. In six Graves' hyperthyroidism patients, the study also compared T-cell repertoires from thyroid tissue with T-cell repertoires from blood.

Study-wide conclusions, independent of this receptor: In cross-validation, a model built on a 13 V-J signature told ophthalmopathy apart from stable hyperthyroidism with roughly 87% sensitivity and around 83% specificity, and in testing the same model reached 80%/75%. During validation, the model predicted progression to ophthalmopathy a median of approximately 6 months ahead of onset, with 70.59% sensitivity and 72.22% specificity. Most expanded thyroid clonotypes (frequency above 0.001) were also detected in blood, a finding suggesting that blood repertoires may reflect thyroid immune responses. No statistical method was used to set the sample size in advance, and investigators knew the group allocation.

The CDR3 sequence holds 13 residues, the cysteine and phenylalanine included. Only CDR3 DNA is held: 39 bases, read in frame from base 1. This TCR came from a middle-aged woman with Graves' hyperthyroidism that later progressed to Graves' ophthalmopathy. In this chain, TRBV12-3 or TRBV12-4 is recombined with TRBJ2-5; 7 bases in between match TRBD2. Sample: blood. For the CDR3, the sequence is CASGLGGSETQYF. The bases read TGTGCCAGCGGTTTGGGGGGGTCAGAGACCCAGTACTTC.